The rows below give T cell receptor beta chains drawn from one sample of a study of T cell changes during pregnancy in multiple sclerosis. The table came from immunoSEQ multiplex PCR; TCRdb's copy has only in-frame clones and leaves some out. This sample carries 40,000 to 60,000 clones, 94% of them seen once, and the ten largest clones take around 0.3%. The starting material was CD4+ T cells from peripheral blood mononuclear cells, obtained in the third trimester of pregnancy. Receptors were obtained from a female donor with multiple sclerosis, enrolled in a pregnancy study. The CDR3 runs from the conserved cysteine through the conserved F or W. Fields, in order: clone size, J gene, CDR3 length, V gene, D gene, CDR3 protein, CDR3 DNA. D genes are given only for firm matches. The listing skips clone size in some rows; elsewhere it reads once, few, many or a size class.

size: NA
J: TRBJ2-5
length: 12
V: TRBV7-7
D: TRBD1
CDR3: CASGDRGETQYF
DNA: TGTGCCAGCGGGGACAGGGGAGAGACCCAGTACTTC

size: NA
J: TRBJ2-3
length: 16
V: TRBV19
D: TRBD1
CDR3: CASSSPTGSNTDTQYF
DNA: TGTGCCAGTAGTTCCCCGACAGGGAGCAACACAGATACGCAGTATTTT

size: NA
J: TRBJ1-5
length: 13
V: TRBV29-1
D: NA
CDR3: CSGRRGINQPQHF
DNA: TGCAGCGGAAGGCGGGGGATTAATCAGCCCCAGCATTTT

size: NA
J: TRBJ2-3
length: 16
V: TRBV7-3
D: TRBD2
CDR3: CASSLGAGSFTDTQYF
DNA: TGTGCCAGCAGCTTAGGAGCGGGATCGTTCACAGATACGCAGTATTTT

size: NA
J: TRBJ1-2
length: 17
V: TRBV7-2
D: TRBD1
CDR3: CASSLAARTGGNYGYTF
DNA: TGTGCCAGCAGCTTAGCAGCCCGGACAGGGGGCAACTATGGCTACACCTTC

size: NA
J: TRBJ2-7
length: 16
V: TRBV11-3
D: NA
CDR3: CASSLINQGLPYEQYF
DNA: TGTGCCAGCAGCCTCATCAACCAGGGGCTGCCCTACGAGCAGTACTTC

size: NA
J: TRBJ1-1
length: 13
V: TRBV7-2
D: TRBD1
CDR3: CASSLQGASEAFF
DNA: TGTGCCAGCAGCTTACAGGGGGCAAGTGAAGCTTTCTTT

size: NA
J: TRBJ1-5
length: 17
V: TRBV27
D: TRBD1
CDR3: CASSRGAGEAGNQPQHF
DNA: TGTGCCAGCAGCAGGGGGGCAGGGGAGGCCGGCAATCAGCCCCAGCATTTT

size: NA
J: TRBJ2-7
length: 17
V: TRBV18
D: NA
CDR3: CASSPTTGRGRHYEQYF
DNA: TGTGCCAGCTCACCCACCACAGGGCGCGGGCGCCACTACGAGCAGTACTTC

size: NA
J: TRBJ2-7
length: 11
V: TRBV20-1
D: TRBD1
CDR3: CSASRGHEQYF
DNA: TGCAGTGCTAGTAGGGGGCACGAGCAGTACTTC

size: NA
J: TRBJ1-1
length: 13
V: TRBV27
D: NA
CDR3: CASSLGRNTEAFF
DNA: TGTGCCAGCAGTTTAGGGCGGAACACTGAAGCTTTCTTT

size: once
J: TRBJ1-2
length: 14
V: TRBV7-9
D: NA
CDR3: CASSLKGRDYGYTF
DNA: TGTGCCAGCAGCTTGAAGGGCAGGGACTATGGCTACACCTTC

size: once
J: TRBJ2-1
length: 11
V: TRBV29-1
D: NA
CDR3: CSVSQGDEQFF
DNA: TGCAGCGTATCCCAGGGCGATGAGCAGTTCTTC

size: NA
J: TRBJ1-2
length: 14
V: TRBV30
D: TRBD1
CDR3: CAWSAIGQGAGYTF
DNA: TGTGCCTGGAGTGCCATTGGACAGGGGGCTGGCTACACCTTC

size: NA
J: TRBJ1-4
length: 16
V: TRBV5-1
D: NA
CDR3: CASSLNVRGTNEKLFF
DNA: TGCGCCAGCAGCCTTAATGTTAGGGGGACTAATGAAAAACTGTTTTTT

size: NA
J: TRBJ1-6
length: 13
V: TRBV27
D: NA
CDR3: CASSRGGVTPLHF
DNA: TGTGCCAGCTCTAGAGGGGGGGTAACACCCCTCCACTTT

size: NA
J: TRBJ2-5
length: 15
V: TRBV19
D: NA
CDR3: CASSILGAGAETQYF
DNA: TGTGCCAGTAGTATATTGGGGGCGGGAGCGGAGACCCAGTACTTC

size: NA
J: TRBJ1-5
length: 19
V: TRBV11-3
D: NA
CDR3: CASSLDNTGSAGLNQPQHF
DNA: TGTGCCAGCAGCTTAGACAATACGGGAAGTGCGGGACTCAATCAGCCCCAGCATTTT

size: NA
J: TRBJ1-2
length: 15
V: TRBV4-3
D: NA
CDR3: CASSQQGLGAYGYTF
DNA: TGCGCCAGCAGCCAACAGGGACTGGGTGCCTATGGCTACACCTTC

size: once
J: TRBJ1-6
length: 14
V: TRBV7-9
D: NA
CDR3: CASSLERDYSPLHF
DNA: TGTGCCAGCAGCTTAGAGCGTGATTATTCACCCCTCCACTTT

size: NA
J: TRBJ1-1
length: 14
V: TRBV5-1
D: TRBD1
CDR3: CASSLRTGGTEAFF
DNA: TGCGCCAGCAGCTTACGGACAGGGGGCACTGAAGCTTTCTTT

size: NA
J: TRBJ2-7
length: 17
V: TRBV9
D: TRBD2
CDR3: CASSAIAGGLRGHEQYF
DNA: TGTGCCAGCAGCGCCATAGCGGGGGGCCTCCGGGGCCACGAGCAGTACTTC

size: NA
J: TRBJ2-5
length: 15
V: TRBV11-2
D: TRBD1
CDR3: CASSRQGQGWVAQYF
DNA: TGTGCCAGCAGCCGTCAGGGACAGGGATGGGTGGCCCAGTACTTC

size: NA
J: TRBJ2-7
length: 14
V: TRBV11-3
D: NA
CDR3: CASSDKTRSGEQYF
DNA: TGTGCCAGCAGCGACAAGACTAGATCGGGCGAGCAGTACTTC

size: NA
J: TRBJ2-5
length: 13
V: TRBV6-6
D: NA
CDR3: CASGYRERETQYF
DNA: TGTGCCAGCGGGTACAGGGAACGGGAGACCCAGTACTTC

size: NA
J: TRBJ1-2
length: 13
V: TRBV19
D: TRBD1
CDR3: CASSPQGQEAYTF
DNA: TGTGCCAGTAGTCCCCAGGGACAGGAAGCCTACACCTTC

size: few
J: TRBJ1-6
length: 15
V: TRBV6-1
D: NA
CDR3: CASSGATGYSSPLHF
DNA: TGTGCCAGCAGTGGGGCTACAGGGTACAGTTCACCCCTCCACTTT

size: NA
J: TRBJ1-4
length: 15
V: TRBV18
D: NA
CDR3: CASSARQATNEKLFF
DNA: TGTGCCAGCTCAGCCCGACAGGCAACTAATGAAAAACTGTTTTTT

size: NA
J: TRBJ2-1
length: 18
V: TRBV5-1
D: TRBD2
CDR3: CASSLAGTSGRIPNEQFF
DNA: TGCGCCAGCAGCTTGGCGGGGACTAGCGGGAGAATCCCCAATGAGCAGTTCTTC

size: NA
J: TRBJ1-4
length: 12
V: TRBV30
D: NA
CDR3: CAWSSMDEKLFF
DNA: TGTGCCTGGTCCAGTATGGATGAAAAACTGTTTTTT

size: NA
J: TRBJ1-3
length: 17
V: TRBV2
D: NA
CDR3: CASSEFGGGYKGNTIYF
DNA: TGTGCCAGCAGTGAATTCGGGGGAGGCTATAAGGGAAACACCATATATTTT

size: NA
J: TRBJ1-1
length: 15
V: TRBV7-2
D: NA
CDR3: CASSLRPRGNTEAFF
DNA: TGTGCCAGCAGCTTAAGGCCTCGGGGAAACACTGAAGCTTTCTTT

size: NA
J: TRBJ2-7
length: 14
V: TRBV21-1
D: NA
CDR3: CASSPPERPYEQYF
DNA: TGTGCCAGCAGCCCCCCAGAGCGCCCCTACGAGCAGTACTTC

size: NA
J: TRBJ2-1
length: 17
V: TRBV5-1
D: NA
CDR3: CASSLATGSISYNEQFF
DNA: TGCGCCAGCAGCTTGGCCACAGGGTCAATTTCCTACAATGAGCAGTTCTTC

size: NA
J: TRBJ2-5
length: 13
V: TRBV5-1
D: NA
CDR3: CASSLVGAETQYF
DNA: TGCGCCAGCAGCTTAGTGGGGGCCGAGACCCAGTACTTC

size: NA
J: TRBJ2-2
length: 15
V: TRBV5-8
D: TRBD1
CDR3: CASSAGTGVTGELFF
DNA: TGTGCCAGCAGCGCCGGGACAGGGGTCACCGGGGAGCTGTTTTTT

size: NA
J: TRBJ2-1
length: 17
V: TRBV11-2
D: TRBD2
CDR3: CASSWTSGSSSYNEQFF
DNA: TGTGCCAGCAGCTGGACTAGCGGGTCGAGCTCCTACAATGAGCAGTTCTTC

size: once
J: TRBJ2-7
length: 11
V: TRBV20-1
D: TRBD1
CDR3: CSWDRDHEQYF
DNA: TGCAGCTGGGACAGGGACCACGAGCAGTACTTC

size: NA
J: TRBJ2-1
length: 15
V: TRBV5-1
D: TRBD2
CDR3: CASSTAGVRSTEQFF
DNA: TGCGCCAGCAGTACAGCGGGGGTTAGGTCCACTGAGCAGTTCTTC

size: NA
J: TRBJ2-1
length: 16
V: TRBV13
D: TRBD1
CDR3: CASSFLGGSSYNEQFF
DNA: TGTGCCAGCAGCTTCCTAGGGGGCTCTTCCTACAATGAGCAGTTCTTC

size: NA
J: TRBJ2-1
length: 14
V: TRBV18
D: NA
CDR3: CASSPQDSNNEQFF
DNA: TGTGCCAGCTCACCGCAGGACAGTAACAATGAGCAGTTCTTC

size: NA
J: TRBJ2-3
length: 15
V: TRBV5-4
D: TRBD2
CDR3: CASRRTSGRADTQYF
DNA: TGTGCCAGCCGCCGGACTAGCGGGAGGGCAGATACGCAGTATTTT

size: once
J: TRBJ2-5
length: 16
V: TRBV5-5
D: TRBD1
CDR3: CASSLVGTGIQETQYF
DNA: TGTGCCAGCAGCTTGGTAGGGACAGGCATCCAAGAGACCCAGTACTTC

size: once
J: TRBJ1-6
length: 17
V: TRBV11-3
D: NA
CDR3: CASSRCRGELGNSPLHF
DNA: TGTGCCAGCAGCCGTTGTCGGGGGGAATTAGGGAATTCACCCCTCCACTTT

size: NA
J: TRBJ1-5
length: 14
V: TRBV7-2
D: NA
CDR3: CASSLGRGEQPQHF
DNA: TGTGCCAGCAGCTTAGGCAGGGGAGAACAGCCCCAGCATTTT

size: NA
J: TRBJ2-3
length: 24
V: TRBV2
D: TRBD2
CDR3: CASSEDPGLGMGTSGREPTDTQYF
DNA: TGTGCCAGCAGTGAGGACCCCGGACTGGGAATGGGGACTAGCGGGAGGGAACCCACAGATACGCAGTATTTT

size: NA
J: TRBJ1-1
length: 14
V: TRBV2
D: NA
CDR3: CASRLRVLNTEAFF
DNA: TGTGCCAGCAGACTGAGGGTGTTGAACACTGAAGCTTTCTTT

size: NA
J: TRBJ2-1
length: 18
V: TRBV27
D: TRBD2
CDR3: CASSPTLRLASTYNEQFF
DNA: TGTGCCAGCAGCCCAACCTTAAGACTAGCGAGTACCTACAATGAGCAGTTCTTC

size: NA
J: TRBJ2-7
length: 14
V: TRBV10-3
D: TRBD1
CDR3: CATQGDTGIYEQYF
DNA: TGTGCCACCCAGGGGGATACAGGGATCTACGAGCAGTACTTC

size: NA
J: TRBJ2-6
length: 17
V: TRBV4-1
D: NA
CDR3: CASSQDRGTSGANVLTF
DNA: TGCGCCAGCAGCCAAGATCGGGGGACCTCTGGGGCCAACGTCCTGACTTTC

size: once
J: TRBJ1-6
length: 15
V: TRBV9
D: TRBD1
CDR3: CASSAGDRMASPLHF
DNA: TGTGCCAGCAGCGCGGGGGACAGGATGGCCTCACCCCTCCACTTT

size: NA
J: TRBJ2-5
length: 11
V: TRBV6-1
D: NA
CDR3: CASRVPGTQYF
DNA: TGTGCCAGCCGTGTTCCGGGGACCCAGTACTTC

size: few
J: TRBJ1-5
length: 11
V: TRBV28
D: NA
CDR3: CASSLEQPQHF
DNA: TGTGCCAGCAGTTTAGAGCAGCCCCAGCATTTT

size: NA
J: TRBJ2-4
length: 18
V: TRBV5-1
D: TRBD2
CDR3: CASSLAVAGDVAKNIQYF
DNA: TGCGCCAGCAGCTTGGCGGTAGCGGGGGATGTAGCCAAAAACATTCAGTACTTC

size: NA
J: TRBJ2-2
length: 15
V: TRBV27
D: TRBD1
CDR3: CASSPWDRGTGELFF
DNA: TGTGCCAGCAGTCCCTGGGACAGGGGCACCGGGGAGCTGTTTTTT

size: NA
J: TRBJ1-3
length: 15
V: TRBV6-5
D: TRBD1
CDR3: CASTRTGDSGNTIYF
DNA: TGTGCCAGCACCAGAACAGGGGATTCTGGAAACACCATATATTTT

size: NA
J: TRBJ2-7
length: 13
V: TRBV6-1
D: NA
CDR3: CASRGEVWAEQYF
DNA: TGTGCCAGCAGGGGGGAGGTGTGGGCCGAGCAGTACTTC

size: NA
J: TRBJ1-6
length: 13
V: TRBV7-9
D: NA
CDR3: CASSAVVDSPLHF
DNA: TGTGCCAGCAGCGCGGTGGTAGATTCACCCCTCCACTTT